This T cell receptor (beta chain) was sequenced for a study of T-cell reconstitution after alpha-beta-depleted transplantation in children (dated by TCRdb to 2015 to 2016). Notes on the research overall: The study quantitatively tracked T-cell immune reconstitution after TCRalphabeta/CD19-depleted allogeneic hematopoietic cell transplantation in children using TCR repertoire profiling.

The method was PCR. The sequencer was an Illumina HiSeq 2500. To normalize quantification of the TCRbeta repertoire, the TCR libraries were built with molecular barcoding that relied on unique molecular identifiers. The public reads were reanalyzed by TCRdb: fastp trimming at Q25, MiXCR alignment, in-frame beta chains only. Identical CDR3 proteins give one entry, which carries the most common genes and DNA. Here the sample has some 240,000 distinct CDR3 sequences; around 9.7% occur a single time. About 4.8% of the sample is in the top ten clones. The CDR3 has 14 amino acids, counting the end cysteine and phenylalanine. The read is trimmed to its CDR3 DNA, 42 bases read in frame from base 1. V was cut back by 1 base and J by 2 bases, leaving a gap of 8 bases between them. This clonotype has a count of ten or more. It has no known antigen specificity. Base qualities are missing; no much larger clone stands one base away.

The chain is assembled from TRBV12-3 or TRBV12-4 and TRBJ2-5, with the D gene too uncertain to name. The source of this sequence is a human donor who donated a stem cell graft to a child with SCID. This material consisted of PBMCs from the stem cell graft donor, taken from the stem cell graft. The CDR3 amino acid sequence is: CASSLEVTQETQYF. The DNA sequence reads TGTGCCAGCAGTTTAGAAGTCACACAAGAGACCCAGTACTTC.